These 21 T cell receptor beta chains originate from one sample sequenced in a study of blood T cell repertoires in COVID-19. Profiling relied on immunoSEQ multiplex PCR, and the TCRdb table lists in-frame clones only, not all of them. The sample lists 85,000 to 120,000 clones; 91% were seen once. The sample taken for sequencing was peripheral blood. The receptors derive from a young man with acute or convalescent COVID-19.

V is TRBV5-1 and J is TRBJ1-2; maybe TRBD1 (6 bases). Trimming shortened V by 3 bases and J by 0 bases, and 18 bases separated the two germline ends. The CDR3 consists of 17 residues. The germline gives CDR1 SGHRS, CDR2 YFSETQ. The CDR3 sequence: CASSSAGGQRANYGYTF. Here the CDR3 DNA reads TGCGCCAGCAGCTCGGCGGGGGGCCAGCGGGCTAACTATGGCTACACCTTC.

CDR3 residues: CASSLPFAVNTEAFF. CDR3 nucleotide sequence: TGTGCCAGCAGCCTACCTTTTGCTGTGAACACTGAAGCTTTCTTT. V and J are TRBV7-9 and TRBJ1-1; D gene uncertain. The length of the CDR3 is 15 residues. Germline V gene lookup returns CDR1 SEHNR and CDR2 FQNEAQ (reference sequence). V gave up 5 bases and J gave up 0 bases, with 13 bases separating them.

The V gene is TRBV6-2 or TRBV6-3, the J gene TRBJ2-3; 10 bases agree with TRBD2. The CDR3 runs 17 residues. Germline CDR1 is MNHEY and CDR2 is SVGEGT. Trimming at V came to 2 bases and at J to 2 bases, leaving 7 bases not matched to a gene. The CDR3 DNA sequence: TGTGCCAGCAGTTACGCGACTAGCGGGTTAGACACAGATACGCAGTATTTT. Its translation: CASSYATSGLDTDTQYF.

This CDR3 is CASSSRRQGDSPLHF. CDR3 sequence (DNA): TGTGCCAGCAGCAGCCGACGACAGGGTGATTCACCCCTCCACTTT. V usage is TRBV9 and J usage is TRBJ1-6, with 7 bases matching TRBD1. The junction had 9 bases not matched to a gene; V was cut back by 4 bases and J by 8 bases. Looked up from germline, CDR1 is SGDLS and CDR2 is YYNGEE. CDR3 length equals 15 residues.

V and J are TRBV11-2 and TRBJ2-1; D is perhaps TRBD1 (6 bases). The CDR3 is 15 amino acids. Per germline, CDR1 SGHAT and CDR2 FQNNGV. Trimming removed 2 bases at V and 0 bases at J, with 8 bases between. CDR3 bases: TGTGCCAGCAGCTTAAAGGGGGACTCCTACAATGAGCAGTTCTTC. It translates to CASSLKGDSYNEQFF. The full variable domain, completed using reference TRBV11-2 and TRBJ2-1, is EAGVAQSPRYKIIEKRQSVAFWCNPISGHATLYWYQQILGQGPKLLIQFQNNGVVDDSQLPKDRFSAERLKGVDSTLKIQPAKLEDSAVYLCASSLKGDSYNEQFFGPGTRLTVL.

This clone was detected once. The chain carries TRBV7-8 and TRBJ2-1; 11 bases line up with TRBD2. V shed 3 bases, J shed 6 bases, and the junction held 7 bases outside the gene matches. The CDR3 sequence is 16 residues long. Per germline, CDR1 SGHVS and CDR2 FQNEAQ. This CDR3 reads CASSFVSGRGGNEQFF. The CDR3 bases are TGTGCCAGCAGCTTTGTTAGCGGGAGGGGAGGCAATGAGCAGTTCTTC.

This clone was recorded only once. The chain joins TRBV10-2 to TRBJ1-2; D gene ambiguous. This CDR3 is built from 14 residues. V lost 3 bases and J lost 0, with 8 bases in between. Germline CDR1 WSHSY, CDR2 SAAADI. The CDR3 bases are TGCGCCAGCAGTGACCTTACGGCTAACTATGGCTACACCTTC. It encodes CASSDLTANYGYTF.

CDR3 sequence (DNA): TGCGCCAGCAGCCCCCCGACAGGGCAAAATCCGGGCGAGCAGTACTTC. It yields the protein CASSPPTGQNPGEQYF. The gene calls are TRBV4-1 and TRBJ2-7, with 7 nucleotides matching TRBD1. V was clipped by 4 bases and J by 6 bases; unmatched bases: 15. This CDR3 region has 16 residues. CDR1 MGHRA and CDR2 YSYEKL come from the germline V gene.

This clone was seen once. V gene TRBV14 combines with J gene TRBJ2-1, with TRBD2 matching 13 bases. CDR3 length: 16 residues. Unmatched junction bases numbered 2, after V lost 1 base and J lost 5 bases. From germline, CDR1 is SGHDN and CDR2 FVKESK. The CDR3 nucleotides read TGTGCCAGCAGCCAAGGGGGACTAGCGGGGAACAATGAGCAGTTCTTC. This translates into CASSQGGLAGNNEQFF.

This chain joins TRBV6-6 and TRBJ1-1; the D is unclear. CDR1 and CDR2 (germline): MNHNY, SVGAGI (reference sequence). Deletions cut 2 bases from V and 4 bases from J, with 11 bases between. This CDR3 has 14 residues. CDR3 sequence: CASSYSGGLTEAFF. In DNA, the CDR3 is TGTGCCAGCAGTTACAGCGGAGGGCTCACTGAAGCTTTCTTT.

The rearrangement joins TRBV19 to TRBJ2-1; D is uncertain. Germline-derived CDR1 and CDR2 are LNHDA and SQIVND (reference sequence). Trimming left V 7 bases short and J 9 bases short, with 10 bases between. The CDR3 consists of 11 residues. CDR3 loop: CASTSLSEQFF. In DNA form, the CDR3 reads TGTGCCAGTACCTCACTAAGTGAGCAGTTCTTC.

This clone appeared a single time. The genes are TRBV5-1 and TRBJ1-4; no clear D gene. Germline CDR1 is SGHRS and CDR2 is YFSETQ. The CDR3 is made up of 17 amino acids. V lost 0 bases and J lost 7, with 19 bases in between. In nucleotides, the CDR3 is TGCGCCAGCAGCTTGGAGGGCCCCGTTTTCGGAGGTGAAAAACTGTTTTTT. Translating it yields CASSLEGPVFGGEKLFF.

This clone came up once. The chain combines TRBV25-1 with TRBJ1-6, with D unclear. This CDR3 has 13 amino acids. Looked up from germline, CDR1 is MGHDK and CDR2 is SYGVNS. V shed 8 bases and J shed 7 bases, with 12 bases lying between them. This CDR3 is CASSRVSNSPLHF. CDR3 coding DNA: TGTGCCAGCTCGCGGGTCTCCAATTCACCCCTCCACTTT. Complete variable domain (other parts from reference TRBV25-1 and TRBJ1-6): EADIYQTPRYLVIGTGKKITLECSQTMGHDKMYWYQQDPGMELHLIHYSYGVNSTEKGDLSSESTVSRIRTEHFPLTLESARPSHTSQYLCASSRVSNSPLHFGNGTRLTVT.

CDR3 DNA sequence: TGTGCCAGCAGTCTCCTGTCAGGAGGGCCTGGGGCCAACGTCCTGACTTTC. This gives the protein CASSLLSGGPGANVLTF. The rearrangement uses TRBV6-6 and TRBJ2-6; tentative D call: TRBD2 (6 bases). The CDR3 covers 17 residues. Germline lookup yields CDR1 MNHNY and CDR2 SVGAGI (reference sequence). V dropped 5 bases and J dropped 2 bases, with 16 bases sitting between them.

The rearrangement joins TRBV7-8 to TRBJ2-3, with D hard to call. This CDR3 is 15 amino acids long. Germline V gives CDR1 SGHVS, CDR2 FQNEAQ. V was cut by 5 bases and J by 8 bases, with 20 bases left in between. As DNA, the CDR3 is TGTGCCAGCAGCCCCGGAAGGTTAACTTTAGCTACGCAGTATTTT. Its protein product is CASSPGRLTLATQYF.

The gene calls are TRBV6-2 or TRBV6-3 and TRBJ1-5, with 7 nucleotides matching TRBD1. Germline V gives CDR1 MNHEY, CDR2 SVGEGT. The J segment lost 4 bases and the V segment lost 6 bases, leaving 9 bases of the junction unmatched. There are 15 residues in the CDR3. The CDR3 DNA reads as TGTGCCAGCAGCTATCCCGGACAGGTTAATCAGCCCCAGCATTTT. Encoded protein: CASSYPGQVNQPQHF.

The CDR3 bases are TGTGCCAGCAGTGGAGCTCAGGGCATCGGTGGCTACACCTTC. This codes for CASSGAQGIGGYTF. The genes are TRBV2 and TRBJ1-2, with a possible D match to TRBD1 (5 bases). Trimming removed 4 bases at V and 7 bases at J, with 16 bases between. This CDR3 has 14 amino acids. Per the germline V gene, CDR1 is SNHLY and CDR2 is FYNNEI.

V gene TRBV6-5 combines with J gene TRBJ2-3; D perhaps matches TRBD2 (6 bases). The germline V gene has CDR1 MNHEY and CDR2 SVGAGI. CDR3 length: 13 amino acids. V was trimmed by 6 bases and J by 3 bases, leaving 10 bases between them. The CDR3 DNA follows: TGTGCCAGCAGGCGGGACGGTACAGATACGCAGTATTTT. The encoded protein is CASRRDGTDTQYF.

The chain employs TRBV27 and TRBJ2-5; D possibly corresponds to TRBD1 (5 bases). V was clipped by 2 bases and J by 5 bases, with 12 bases between them. Germline assignment: CDR1 MNHEY and CDR2 SMNVEV (reference sequence). The CDR3 consists of 14 residues. CDR3 sequence: CASSLQGTRETQYF. The DNA for the CDR3 is TGTGCCAGCAGTTTACAGGGAACGAGGGAGACCCAGTACTTC.

This chain links TRBV5-1 with TRBJ2-2, with a tentative D call TRBD2 (6 bases). Trimming pared 4 bases from V and 7 bases from J, leaving 8 bases between. Germline values: CDR1 SGHRS, CDR2 YFSETQ. There are 12 residues in the CDR3. In DNA, the CDR3 is TGCGCCAGCAGCACGGGACTCGGGGAGCTGTTTTTT. Encoded protein: CASSTGLGELFF.

The gene calls are TRBV5-4 and TRBJ1-4; 8 nucleotides line up with TRBD1. V shed 2 bases and J 8 bases; nucleotides not matched to a gene: 11. Germline CDR1 and CDR2: SGHNT and YYREEE (reference sequence). This CDR3 comprises 16 residues. The CDR3 spells CASSFGQGQTPEKLFF. The CDR3 DNA reads as TGTGCCAGCAGCTTCGGACAGGGCCAGACCCCGGAAAAACTGTTTTTT. The variable domain in full, completed from reference TRBV5-4 and TRBJ1-4, reads ETGVTQSPTHLIKTRGQQVTLRCSSQSGHNTVSWYQQALGQGPQFIFQYYREEENGRGNFPPRFSGLQFPNYSSELNVNALELDDSALYLCASSFGQGQTPEKLFFGSGTQLSVL.